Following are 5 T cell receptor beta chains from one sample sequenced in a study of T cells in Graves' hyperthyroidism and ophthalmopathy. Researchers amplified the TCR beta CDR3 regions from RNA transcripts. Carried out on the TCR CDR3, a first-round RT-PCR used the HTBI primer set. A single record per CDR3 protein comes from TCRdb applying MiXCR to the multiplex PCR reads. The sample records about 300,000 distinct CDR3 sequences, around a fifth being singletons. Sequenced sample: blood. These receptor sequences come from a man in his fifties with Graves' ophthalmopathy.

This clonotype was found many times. This CDR3 reads CASSRSGRVDEQFF. The CDR3 DNA reads as TGTGCCAGCAGCCGTAGCGGGAGAGTCGATGAGCAGTTCTTC. The gene calls are TRBV7-3 and TRBJ2-1; TRBD2 matches at 9 bases. Germline V CDR1 and CDR2: SGHTA, FQGTGA. V dropped 5 bases and J dropped 8; count of bases not matched to a gene: 7. There are 14 residues in the CDR3.

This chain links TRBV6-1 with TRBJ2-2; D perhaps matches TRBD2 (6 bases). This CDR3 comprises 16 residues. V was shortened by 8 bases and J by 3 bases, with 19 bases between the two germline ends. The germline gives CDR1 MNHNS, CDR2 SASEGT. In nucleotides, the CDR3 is TGTGCCAGCGCCTCCAGCCCTAGCGACTACACCGGGGAGCTGTTTTTT. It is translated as CASASSPSDYTGELFF.

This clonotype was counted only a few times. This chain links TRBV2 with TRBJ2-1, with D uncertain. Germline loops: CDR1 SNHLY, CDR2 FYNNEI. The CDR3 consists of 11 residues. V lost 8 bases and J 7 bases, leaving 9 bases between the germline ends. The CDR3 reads CASLVVNEQFF. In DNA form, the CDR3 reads TGTGCCAGCCTAGTTGTGAATGAGCAGTTCTTC.

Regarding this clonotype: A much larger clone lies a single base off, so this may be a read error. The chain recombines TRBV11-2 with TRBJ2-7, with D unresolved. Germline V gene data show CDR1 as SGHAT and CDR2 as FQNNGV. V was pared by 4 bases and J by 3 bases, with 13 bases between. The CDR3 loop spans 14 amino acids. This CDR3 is CASSSSPSVYEQYF. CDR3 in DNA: TGTGCCAGCAGCTCATCACCTTCGGTCTACGAGCAGTACTTC.

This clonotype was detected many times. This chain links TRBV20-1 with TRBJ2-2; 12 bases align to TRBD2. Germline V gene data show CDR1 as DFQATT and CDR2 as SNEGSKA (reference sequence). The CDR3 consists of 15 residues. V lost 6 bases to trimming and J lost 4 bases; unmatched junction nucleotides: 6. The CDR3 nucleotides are TGCAGTGCAAAGACTAGCGGGAGTAGCACCGGGGAGCTGTTTTTT. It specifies CSAKTSGSSTGELFF.